These 27 T cell receptor beta chains originate from one sample sequenced in a study of blood T cell repertoires in COVID-19. Sequencing used immunoSEQ multiplex PCR; TCRdb keeps in-frame clones, though not all of them. The sample includes under 150,000 clones, roughly 88% of them seen just once. Sequenced sample: PBMCs or T cells enriched from blood (not recorded which). These receptors came from a woman younger than 45 with acute COVID-19.

This clone occurred once. The V gene is TRBV5-1, the J gene TRBJ2-5, with 9 bases that match TRBD1. J lost 4 bases, V lost 6 bases, and 7 bases had no gene match. Germline V gene sequence: CDR1 SGHRS, CDR2 YFSETQ. There are 14 residues in the CDR3. CDR3 residues: CASTPQGAGETQYF. For the CDR3, the DNA is TGCGCCAGCACCCCACAGGGGGCAGGAGAGACCCAGTACTTC.

The rearrangement links TRBV29-1 to TRBJ2-6; 8 positions agree with TRBD1. Germline trimming cut 5 bases from V and 1 base from J; bases unmatched to any gene: 7. The CDR3 consists of 16 residues. The germline V gene has CDR1 SQVTM and CDR2 ANQGSEA. The CDR3 DNA reads as TGCAGCGTTCGACAGGGGTCCTCTTCTGGGGCCAACGTCCTGACTTTC. Its protein is CSVRQGSSSGANVLTF. Together with reference TRBV29-1 and TRBJ2-6, the CDR3 gives the full variable domain: SAVISQKPSRDICQRGTSLTIQCQVDSQVTMMFWYRQQPGQSLTLIATANQGSEATYESGFVIDKFPISRPNLTFSTLTVSNMSPEDSSIYLCSVRQGSSSGANVLTFGAGSRLTVL.

On this clone: The junction and the germline gene differ at one end; a read error may be behind it. J is TRBJ2-7 and V is TRBV27, with 10 bases aligning to TRBD2. This CDR3 comprises 12 residues. Per the germline V gene, CDR1 is MNHEY and CDR2 is SMNVEV (reference sequence). The CDR3 nucleotides are TGTGCCAGCAGCTCGAAGGGGCTAGCGGGGGTCTTC. Translating it yields CASSSKGLAGVF.

The J gene is TRBJ1-1, the V gene TRBV2; D uncertain. Germline CDR1 is SNHLY and CDR2 is FYNNEI. The length of the CDR3 is 14 residues. V lost 5 bases and J 10 bases, leaving 20 bases between the germline ends. The CDR3: CASSLTAEPLGAFF. Here the CDR3 DNA reads TGTGCCAGCAGTCTAACGGCAGAACCCCTAGGAGCTTTCTTT.

This sequence joins TRBV4-3 and TRBJ2-1; weak D call: TRBD1 (5 bases). This CDR3 contains 18 residues. Germline CDR1 and CDR2: LGHNA and YSLEER. V lost 0 bases and J 4 bases, leaving 19 bases between the germline ends. The CDR3 coding sequence is TGCGCCAGCAGCCAAGATGTCTGGGGCACCAGCGATTACAATGAGCAGTTCTTC. Translation: CASSQDVWGTSDYNEQFF.

The gene calls are TRBV7-2 and TRBJ2-7; TRBD1 matches 7 bases. Unmatched junction bases numbered 4, after V lost 5 bases and J lost 3 bases. Germline V lookup: CDR1 SGHTA, CDR2 FQGNSA. The CDR3 extends over 13 amino acids. The CDR3 spells CASSRDRFYEQYF. In DNA, the CDR3 is TGTGCCAGCAGCCGGGACAGATTCTACGAGCAGTACTTC.

This chain connects TRBV7-2 to TRBJ1-2; D remains unclear. This CDR3 contains 15 residues. CDR1 is SGHTA and CDR2 is FQGNSA in the germline V gene. V was trimmed by 0 bases and J by 4 bases, leaving 12 bases between them. The CDR3 nucleotides are TGTGCCAGCAGCTTAGCGAATGAGGGCGCCTATGGCTACACCTTC. Translating gives CASSLANEGAYGYTF.

The DNA for the CDR3 is TGTGCCAGCAGGAGGGCCGGGACAGGGGCTTACACCGGGGAGCTGTTTTTT. It yields the protein CASRRAGTGAYTGELFF. The chain recombines TRBV27 with TRBJ2-2; 10 bases are a match to TRBD1. The CDR3 is 17 residues long. Trimming removed 6 bases from V and 3 bases from J; junction bases left unmatched: 10. Germline CDR1 and CDR2: MNHEY and SMNVEV (reference sequence).

The J gene is TRBJ2-1, the V gene TRBV5-1, with a possible D match to TRBD1 (6 bases). Germline CDR1 and CDR2: SGHRS and YFSETQ. V gave up 0 bases and J gave up 10 bases, with 14 bases separating them. This CDR3 is built from 14 residues. The CDR3 bases are TGCGCCAGCAGCTTGGAAAGGGGGACCCCAGAGCAGTTCTTC. Its protein product is CASSLERGTPEQFF.

The chain couples TRBV15 to TRBJ2-1, with TRBD2 matching 8 bases. The length of the CDR3 is 15 residues. V lost 1 base and J lost 8; bases outside the gene matches: 7. CDR1 is LNHNV, CDR2 YYDKDF, per germline (reference sequence). This CDR3 reads CATSRARAGGDEQFF. In DNA, the CDR3 is TGTGCCACCAGCAGAGCCCGGGCGGGAGGCGATGAGCAGTTCTTC.

The V gene is TRBV18, the J gene TRBJ1-4; possible D gene TRBD1, 5 bases. Germline CDR1 and CDR2: KGHSH and LQKENI. V shed 2 bases and J shed 8 bases, with 9 bases lying between them. The CDR3 is 13 amino acids. This CDR3 is CASSPAGREKLFF. CDR3 nucleotides: TGTGCCAGCTCACCAGCAGGGCGAGAAAAACTGTTTTTT.

V gene TRBV19 combines with J gene TRBJ1-3; the match to TRBD1 covers 8 bases. The V and J ends lost 5 bases and 2 bases, in that order; junction bases with no gene match: 5. Per the germline V gene, CDR1 is LNHDA and CDR2 is SQIVND (reference sequence). CDR3 size: 15 residues. CDR3 sequence (DNA): TGTGCCAGTAGTCGACAGGGGACTGCTGGAAACACCATATATTTT. Amino acids: CASSRQGTAGNTIYF.

The V gene is TRBV29-1, the J gene TRBJ1-3; perhaps TRBD1 as D (6 bases). Looked up from germline, CDR1 is SQVTM and CDR2 is ANQGSEA. The V end lost 3 bases, the J end lost 3 bases, and 12 bases lay between the germline ends. The CDR3 is 14 residues long. This chain's CDR3 is CSVDPGVGGNTIYF. The CDR3 DNA reads as TGCAGCGTTGATCCAGGGGTAGGTGGAAACACCATATATTTT. Full variable domain (outside the CDR3, taken from reference TRBV29-1 and TRBJ1-3): SAVISQKPSRDICQRGTSLTIQCQVDSQVTMMFWYRQQPGQSLTLIATANQGSEATYESGFVIDKFPISRPNLTFSTLTVSNMSPEDSSIYLCSVDPGVGGNTIYFGEGSWLTVV.

The rearrangement joins TRBV20-1 to TRBJ2-7; TRBD1 matches at 8 bases. V gave up 3 bases and J gave up 4 bases; unmatched junction bases: 8. Germline values: CDR1 DFQATT, CDR2 SNEGSKA (reference sequence). The CDR3 sequence is 14 residues long. The chain's CDR3 is CSASLAGGRYEQYF. As DNA, the CDR3 is TGCAGTGCTAGTTTGGCAGGGGGCCGTTACGAGCAGTACTTC.

This rearrangement joins TRBV6-1 to TRBJ2-5; the match to TRBD1 covers 8 bases. CDR1 is MNHNS and CDR2 is SASEGT in the germline V gene. V lost 4 bases, J lost 4 bases, and 5 bases stayed unmatched. The CDR3 has 14 amino acids. The CDR3 DNA reads TGTGCCAGCAGTGCGGACAGGGACCGAGAGACCCAGTACTTC. It codes for CASSADRDRETQYF.

This clone showed up just once. The chain has TRBV6-5 and TRBJ2-7, with D possibly matching TRBD1 (7 bases). CDR1 and CDR2 (germline): MNHEY, SVGAGI. The CDR3 is 14 residues long. V shed 5 bases and J shed 3 bases, with 14 bases lying between them. CDR3 loop: CASSRTRDSYEQYF. In DNA, the CDR3 is TGTGCCAGCAGTAGAACGCGGGACAGCTACGAGCAGTACTTC.

J is TRBJ1-2 and V is TRBV19; TRBD1 agrees at 11 bases. CDR1 and CDR2 from the germline V gene are LNHDA and SQIVND (reference sequence). This CDR3 region has 14 residues. The V and J ends lost 5 bases and 6 bases, in that order; junction bases with no gene match: 5. The CDR3 nucleotides are TGTGCCAGTAGTCCTACGGGACAGGGGGATGGCTACACCTTC. This sequence encodes CASSPTGQGDGYTF.

The chain couples TRBV3-1 (or the pseudogene TRBV3-2) to TRBJ2-1; D is undetermined. Trimming shortened V by 6 bases and J by 4 bases, and 16 bases separated the two germline ends. Per the germline V gene, CDR1 is LGHDT and CDR2 is YNNKEL (reference sequence). The CDR3 is made up of 15 amino acids. The CDR3, as DNA: TGTGCCAGCAGACCCTCAGGCAGTAGGTACAATGAGCAGTTCTTC. This gives the protein CASRPSGSRYNEQFF.

The chain couples TRBV11-2 to TRBJ2-5, with 7 bases that match TRBD2. Germline-derived CDR1 and CDR2 are SGHAT and FQNNGV. CDR3 length: 15 residues. Trimming removed 5 bases from V and 5 bases from J; junction bases left unmatched: 11. CDR3 protein: CASSPQMAGVETQYF. The CDR3 nucleotides are TGTGCCAGCAGCCCCCAGATGGCGGGAGTTGAGACCCAGTACTTC.

The rearrangement links TRBV24-1 to TRBJ1-1; TRBD1 might be the D (5 bases). CDR1 and CDR2 (germline): KGHDR, SFDVKD. The CDR3 length is 14 residues. In nucleotides, the CDR3 is TGTGTCACTCAGGGTCGCGGGGTTAACACTGAAGCTTTCTTT. Its translation is CVTQGRGVNTEAFF.

This clone was found once. The genes are TRBV7-6 and TRBJ2-5; a weak D match, TRBD2 (6 bases). The CDR3 is 15 amino acids. Trimming took off 1 base at V and 4 bases at J, with 13 bases between the two ends. Germline-derived CDR1 and CDR2 are SGHVS and FNYEAQ. CDR3 residues: CASSLVWQGGETQYF. CDR3 nucleotide sequence: TGTGCCAGCAGCTTAGTGTGGCAGGGAGGAGAGACCCAGTACTTC.

In this sample, this clone turned up a few times. J is TRBJ2-7 and V is TRBV7-9; D ambiguous. Germline values: CDR1 SEHNR, CDR2 FQNEAQ (reference sequence). V lost 1 base and J 1 base, leaving 8 bases between the germline ends. CDR3 length equals 14 residues. CDR3: CASSLDSSSYEQYF. CDR3 bases: TGTGCCAGCAGCTTAGATAGCAGTTCCTACGAGCAGTACTTC.

The J gene is TRBJ2-3, the V gene TRBV28, with TRBD2 matching over 9 bases. The CDR3 runs 16 residues. The germline V gene has CDR1 MDHEN and CDR2 SYDVKM. V shed 7 bases and J 2 bases; nucleotides not matched to a gene: 10. The CDR3 region has the DNA TGTGCCAGCACCGTACCGGGACTAGCAGCCACAGATACGCAGTATTTT. This translates into CASTVPGLAATDTQYF.

The chain is built from TRBV29-1 and TRBJ2-7; tentative D call: TRBD2 (5 bases). V shed 3 bases and J shed 4 bases, with 13 bases lying between them. This CDR3 has 13 amino acids. Looked up from germline, CDR1 is SQVTM and CDR2 is ANQGSEA. CDR3 protein: CSVDAGVGYEQYF. CDR3 nucleotide sequence: TGCAGCGTTGACGCCGGGGTAGGGTACGAGCAGTACTTC.

The rearrangement uses TRBV5-4 and TRBJ1-1; 8 positions agree with TRBD1. Germline CDR1 reads SGHNT; CDR2 reads YYREEE (reference sequence). CDR3 length: 15 residues. After removal of 4 bases from V and 1 base from J, the junction contained 6 bases not matched to a gene. CDR3 bases: TGTGCCAGCAGCGTCGGGACAGGACGGAACACTGAAGCTTTCTTT. Translated: CASSVGTGRNTEAFF.

The gene calls are TRBV25-1 and TRBJ1-6, with 7 bases identical to TRBD1. Germline V gives CDR1 MGHDK, CDR2 SYGVNS. The CDR3 length is 14 residues. J lost 6 bases, V lost 3 bases, and 2 bases had no gene match. The CDR3 protein is CASSENRGNSPLHF. In DNA, the CDR3 is TGTGCCAGCAGTGAGAACAGGGGTAATTCACCCCTCCACTTT.

The V gene is TRBV3-1 (or the pseudogene TRBV3-2), the J gene TRBJ1-1, with D uncertain. V dropped 3 bases and J dropped 3 bases, with 23 bases sitting between them. This CDR3 spans 18 amino acids. Germline V gives CDR1 LGHDT, CDR2 YNNKEL (reference sequence). The CDR3 sequence is CASSQGRSRPKRDTEAFF. CDR3 coding DNA: TGTGCCAGCAGCCAGGGTCGGTCAAGACCGAAGAGGGACACTGAAGCTTTCTTT.